Listed below are T cell receptor beta chains from one sample, sequenced in a study of early T cells in non-severe SARS-CoV-2 infection. TCRdb re-called the 5' RACE reads with MiXCR, one entry per CDR3 protein. Here the sample spans over 60,000 distinct CDR3 sequences, around a tenth being singletons. Sequenced material: whole blood. The source of these receptors is an adult who was a healthcare worker with PCR-confirmed SARS-CoV-2 infection or an uninfected control (not recorded which). Each CDR3 is given with its conserved first and last residue. Size tells how often a clone was seen (once, few, many) or the class of an expanded clone, and some rows leave it out.

v_call	j_call	clone_size	cdr3_aa
TRBV7-9	TRBJ2-3	many	CASSSGTRPVYF
TRBV30	TRBJ2-7	many	CAWAGTSGRRDEQYF
TRBV20-1	TRBJ2-7	.	CSANGQGDTYEQYF
TRBV6-6	TRBJ2-5	.	CASSYSGSSGTEETQYF
TRBV18	TRBJ1-3	many	CASSPGTAGNTIYF
TRBV30	TRBJ1-2	many	CAWIRDSSYGYTF
TRBV13	TRBJ2-7	few	CASSLSGWGSGSSYEQYF
TRBV27	TRBJ1-5	.	CASSLLEGAQPQHF
TRBV6-4	TRBJ2-1	many	CASSDGSSYNEQFF
TRBV4-3	TRBJ1-1	.	CASRYRQGTEAFF
TRBV7-2	TRBJ1-2	many	CASSLGGQGVNYGYTF
TRBV15	TRBJ1-1	many	CATSTQVNTEAFF
TRBV10-3	TRBJ2-7	few	CAISRDRRGYEQYF
TRBV11-2	TRBJ2-1	many	CASSFRGWNEQFF
TRBV30	TRBJ1-2	many	CAWSTGQGEVYGYTF
TRBV29-1	TRBJ2-1	many	CSGGTPYNEQFF
TRBV13	TRBJ2-5	few	CASSLAQGLAKTQYF
TRBV5-6	TRBJ2-7	many	CASSLAGTGHHEQYF
TRBV20-1	TRBJ2-1	many	CSASLTAASGSYEQFF
TRBV5-1	TRBJ2-7	few	CASSGQGLAEQYF
TRBV11-2	TRBJ2-2	few	CASSLLAGGYTGELFF
TRBV18	TRBJ2-7	.	CASSPTMGQGNYEQYF
TRBV29-1	TRBJ2-7	few	CSAITTRDGQYF
TRBV7-6	TRBJ2-7	many	CASSLLRGYEQYF
TRBV12-3/TRBV12-4	TRBJ2-1	.	CASSRSSGSYNEQFF
TRBV2	TRBJ1-4	many	CASSGGQSNEKLFF
TRBV5-4	TRBJ2-3	many	CASSLHTDTQYF
TRBV19	TRBJ1-2	many	CASSPRVDYGYTF
TRBV5-4	TRBJ2-3	many	CASSLKAETDTQYF
TRBV5-1	TRBJ2-3	.	CASSLGQPGSADTQYF
TRBV20-1	TRBJ2-6	few	CSAREGPGANVLTF
TRBV28	TRBJ2-7	few	CASSMGGWREQYF
TRBV4-2	TRBJ2-4	few	CASSQTSIENIQYF
TRBV5-1	TRBJ1-2	few	CASSADTLYGYTF
TRBV27	TRBJ1-1	many	CANVPLGLGGRLTEAFF
TRBV7-9	TRBJ2-1	many	CASSSTSGSYNEQFF
TRBV10-2	TRBJ1-1	many	CASILKGVRTEAFF
TRBV7-9	TRBJ2-1	medium-sized	CASSEVGYHNEQFF
TRBV2	TRBJ2-7	many	CASSEAGMKYEQYF
TRBV6-1	TRBJ1-2	.	CASNMAGGAWYGYTF
TRBV29-1	TRBJ2-2	.	CSVVRPTGELFF
TRBV20-1	TRBJ1-3	few	CSAQGGGQSRNTIYF
TRBV5-5	TRBJ2-3	many	CASSTAGGPSDTQYF
TRBV20-1	TRBJ1-2	many	CSASGQALYGYTF
TRBV5-4	TRBJ1-1	.	CASSRPGQTLHTEAFF